Included here is one T cell receptor (beta chain) sequence, with context. The sample belongs to a study of blood T cells in healthy people across ages. Together with a sample-barcoded 5' primer, a J-beta primer mix was included in a second PCR lasting roughly 7 to 11 cycles. Per sample, CDR3-containing paired-end reads numbered at least 3 million. In TCRdb, the 5' RACE reads were re-called with MiXCR into one record per CDR3 protein. This table holds 1.5 million or so distinct CDR3 sequences, around 42% found once. RNA extraction gave at least 5 micrograms of total RNA per sample. Sequencing was performed on blood. This TCR came from a woman aged 18-29 years in good health.

The CDR3 region has the DNA TGTGCTAGTGGTCGCCTTGCGGCAGATACGCAGTATTTT. Protein sequence: CASGRLAADTQYF. The chain joins TRBV12-5 to TRBJ2-3, with no clear D. This CDR3 is built from 13 residues. V was pared by 5 bases and J by 4 bases, with 10 bases between. The V gene's germline CDR1 is LGHNT and CDR2 FRNRAP.